This T cell receptor (beta chain) was retrieved from a study of T cells in Graves' hyperthyroidism and ophthalmopathy. Study-wide context: Peripheral blood was collected at initial diagnosis, before any treatment.

Per the germline V gene, CDR1 is LGHDT and CDR2 is YNNKEL (reference sequence). This CDR3 is built from 14 residues. Study-wide results and caveats: Before onset, by a median of approximately 5.9 months, the model predicted ophthalmopathy. Ophthalmopathy could be told apart from stable hyperthyroidism with a 13 V-J model.

This sample holds PBMCs from 9.5 to 10 ml fresh peripheral blood. Comments on this clonotype: Its antigen is currently unknown. One base away lies a much larger clone, so this may be a sequencing read error.

Researchers took RNA transcripts and amplified the TCR beta CDR3 regions from them. Using the HTBI primer set, a first-round RT-PCR was run on the TCR CDR3. TCRdb itself ran the multiplex PCR reads through MiXCR, one entry per CDR3 protein. The sample lists about 420,000 distinct CDR3 sequences, roughly an eighth occurring once. The receptor was isolated from a young woman with Graves' hyperthyroidism. This chain uses TRBV3-1 with TRBJ1-4; no firm D call. The sample taken for sequencing was blood. CDR3 coding DNA: TGTGCCAACAGCCAGGACGCAGCTAATGAAAAACTGTTTTTT. Translation gives CANSQDAANEKLFF.